One sample yielded the 4 T cell receptor beta chains listed below, sequenced in a study of tumor-infiltrating lymphocytes in localized non-small cell lung cancer. Clones were sequenced by immunoSEQ multiplex PCR, and TCRdb holds only the in-frame ones, with some missing. The data hold fewer than 15,000 clones, with 55% to 70% observed a single time. Sample: lung tumor tissue. These receptor sequences come from a human donor with non-small cell lung cancer.

The J gene is TRBJ2-1, the V gene TRBV5-6; D perhaps matches TRBD2 (6 bases). Per the germline V gene, CDR1 is SGHDT and CDR2 is YYEEEE. The ends were cut back, 4 bases at V and 12 bases at J, with 14 bases in the middle. This CDR3 contains 12 residues. The CDR3, as DNA: TGTGCCAGCAGCACCCCCGGGACTGGGCAGTTCTTC. It is translated as CASSTPGTGQFF.

The chain has TRBV5-6 and TRBJ1-4; TRBD1 aligns across 9 bases. The junction had 5 bases not matched to a gene; V was cut back by 4 bases and J by 10 bases. CDR1 and CDR2 (germline): SGHDT, YYEEEE. The CDR3 runs 13 residues. The CDR3 nucleotides read TGTGCCAGCAGCCAGGGACAGGGTGGAAAACTGTTTTTT. Its protein is CASSQGQGGKLFF.

The chain uses TRBV6-1 and TRBJ1-1; possible D gene TRBD1, 6 bases. Deletions cut 7 bases from V and 0 bases from J, with 12 bases between. The CDR3 sequence is 14 residues long. CDR1 is MNHNS, CDR2 SASEGT, per germline. CDR3 nucleotides: TGTGCCAGCAAGCCGGGACATATGAACACTGAAGCTTTCTTT. Translation: CASKPGHMNTEAFF.

The V and J genes are TRBV5-1 and TRBJ2-1, with 7 bases lining up with TRBD2. CDR1 is SGHRS, CDR2 YFSETQ, per germline. V shed 4 bases and J 8 bases; nucleotides not matched to a gene: 9. CDR3 length: 14 amino acids. CDR3 sequence: CASSGEGRRDEQFF. CDR3 bases: TGCGCCAGCAGCGGGGAGGGGAGGAGGGATGAGCAGTTCTTC.